These 32 T cell receptor beta chains were all obtained from the same sample, sequenced in a study of identifying expanded T cells in peripheral blood. Sequencing used immunoSEQ multiplex PCR; TCRdb keeps in-frame clones, though not all of them. Among 70,000 to 95,000 clones, about 90% were seen once, and the ten largest hold about 4.2%. The source material was blood. Receptor source: a person between 18 and 75 years old in good health.

The rearrangement uses TRBV19 and TRBJ1-1; D is perhaps TRBD1 (6 bases). This CDR3 comprises 14 residues. Germline CDR1 is LNHDA and CDR2 is SQIVND (reference sequence). V was cut by 6 bases and J by 6 bases, with 17 bases left in between. This CDR3 reads CASSNRAEISEAFF. The CDR3 DNA reads as TGTGCCAGTAGCAACAGGGCTGAGATCTCTGAAGCTTTCTTT.

This chain uses TRBV4-1 with TRBJ2-1; 8 nucleotides line up with TRBD1. V trimming: 4 bases; J trimming: 9 bases; junction bases outside the gene matches: 2. Germline CDR1 reads MGHRA; CDR2 reads YSYEKL. The CDR3 covers 12 residues. CDR3 loop: CASSRTGFEQFF. The CDR3 region has the DNA TGCGCCAGCAGCCGGACAGGGTTTGAGCAGTTCTTC.

The chain uses TRBV6-1 and TRBJ1-4, with 10 bases identical to TRBD1. The V gene end was trimmed by 1 base and the J gene end by 7 bases; junction bases not matched to a gene: 0. The germline CDR1 and CDR2 sequences are MNHNS and SASEGT. CDR3 length: 14 residues. CDR3 residues: CASSEGTGGEKLFF. In nucleotides, the CDR3 is TGTGCCAGCAGTGAAGGGACAGGGGGTGAAAAACTGTTTTTT.

This clone was picked up a small number of times. The chain uses TRBV2 and TRBJ1-2; D call uncertain. V was shortened by 8 bases and J by 2 bases, with 12 bases between the two germline ends. Germline CDR1 SNHLY, CDR2 FYNNEI. This CDR3 is 13 amino acids long. In nucleotides, the CDR3 is TGTGCCAGCGAAGGACCAGAGAACTATGGCTACACCTTC. Amino acid sequence: CASEGPENYGYTF.

The rearrangement uses TRBV5-1 and TRBJ2-3; TRBD2 is a possible D gene (6 bases). Germline V gene sequence: CDR1 SGHRS, CDR2 YFSETQ. CDR3 size: 16 residues. V lost 2 bases and J 4 bases, leaving 17 bases between the germline ends. CDR3 protein: CASSFEGGVGPDTQYF. The CDR3 coding sequence is TGCGCCAGCAGCTTTGAGGGCGGGGTGGGACCAGATACGCAGTATTTT.

V is TRBV18 and J is TRBJ1-4, with TRBD1 as a possible D gene (6 bases). V lost 5 bases, J lost 8 bases, and 15 bases lay in between. CDR1 is KGHSH, CDR2 LQKENI, per germline. This CDR3 is built from 14 residues. The CDR3 nucleotides read TGTGCCAGCTCATCTGAACAGGGTGGAGAAAAACTGTTTTTT. This codes for CASSSEQGGEKLFF.

This clone appeared once. The chain recombines TRBV18 with TRBJ2-1, with unresolved D. Germline CDR1 KGHSH, CDR2 LQKENI. There are 11 residues in the CDR3. Trimming took 4 bases from V and 10 from J, leaving 8 bases between them. CDR3 sequence (DNA): TGTGCCAGCTCACACTCGCGGGAGCAGTTCTTC. This gives the protein CASSHSREQFF.

This chain connects TRBV5-1 to TRBJ1-1; no clear D. Germline-derived CDR1 and CDR2 are SGHRS and YFSETQ. V was trimmed by 8 bases and J by 5 bases, leaving 16 bases between them. This CDR3 region has 13 residues. CDR3 nucleotides: TGCGCCAGTCAGACCGGAGGGTCTACTGAAGCTTTCTTT. It is translated as CASQTGGSTEAFF.

The chain has TRBV6-4 and TRBJ2-1; D is undetermined. V was shortened by 3 bases and J by 3 bases, with 6 bases between the two germline ends. The CDR3 has 13 residues. Germline-derived CDR1 and CDR2 are MRHNA and SNTAGT. This CDR3 reads CASSETGYNEQFF. The DNA for the CDR3 is TGTGCCAGCAGTGAGACTGGCTACAATGAGCAGTTCTTC.

The table lists this clone with a count of one. The CDR3 carries no conserved terminal phenylalanine or tryptophan, so it likely arises from a read error. No DNA is shown, since the ends of the CDR3 on it are uncertain; the CDR3 is the one TCRdb lists. The chain combines TRBV4-2 with TRBJ2-7; the table's TRBD2 call for D was not verified on the DNA. Germline values: CDR1 LGHNA, CDR2 YNFKEQ. The CDR3 comprises 15 residues, both ends counted. CDR3 residues: CASSQDLGSGRAIVL.

This sequence joins TRBV11-2 and TRBJ2-5, with TRBD1 identical over 10 bases. There are 17 residues in the CDR3. Trimming removed 2 bases from V and 1 base from J; junction bases left unmatched: 7. CDR1 SGHAT and CDR2 FQNNGV come from the germline V gene. The CDR3 DNA sequence: TGTGCCAGCAGCTTATGGGCCCGGACAGGGGGCCAAGAGACCCAGTACTTC. Its translation is CASSLWARTGGQETQYF.

The genes are TRBV4-1 and TRBJ2-1; perhaps D is TRBD1 or TRBD2 (5 bases each). The germline V and J ends were trimmed by 0 bases and 3 bases, with 12 bases remaining between them. The CDR3 is 16 amino acids. CDR1 and CDR2 (germline): MGHRA, YSYEKL. The CDR3 here is CASSQDGTDVYNEQFF. The CDR3, as DNA: TGCGCCAGCAGCCAAGACGGGACGGATGTCTACAATGAGCAGTTCTTC.

The chain links TRBV6-6 to TRBJ1-5; TRBD1 matches at 8 bases. The CDR3 has 13 amino acids. Germline CDR1 MNHNY, CDR2 SVGAGI (reference sequence). CDR3 loop: CTTGEILNQPQHF. The DNA of the CDR3 is TGTACGACAGGGGAAATCCTCAATCAGCCCCAGCATTTT.

V gene TRBV5-1 combines with J gene TRBJ1-1; D is unresolved. Germline V lookup: CDR1 SGHRS, CDR2 YFSETQ. CDR3 size: 15 residues. Trimming left V 0 bases short and J 0 bases short, with 9 bases between. The DNA for the CDR3 is TGCGCCAGCAGCTTGGCATCACAGATGAACACTGAAGCTTTCTTT. It is translated as CASSLASQMNTEAFF.

This chain connects TRBV25-1 to TRBJ2-3, with D possibly TRBD2 on 5 matching bases. V was cut by 5 bases and J by 5 bases, with 17 bases left in between. Germline V gives CDR1 MGHDK, CDR2 SYGVNS. This CDR3 comprises 15 residues. CDR3 sequence reads: CASSPLGSFKDTQYF. The CDR3 DNA sequence: TGTGCCAGCAGTCCACTAGGTTCATTCAAAGATACGCAGTATTTT. Based on the CDR3 plus reference TRBV25-1 and TRBJ2-3, the full variable domain is EADIYQTPRYLVIGTGKKITLECSQTMGHDKMYWYQQDPGMELHLIHYSYGVNSTEKGDLSSESTVSRIRTEHFPLTLESARPSHTSQYLCASSPLGSFKDTQYFGPGTRLTVL.

The rearrangement joins TRBV9 to TRBJ1-5; TRBD1 might be the D (5 bases). CDR3 length: 14 residues. Trimming took off 0 bases at V and 4 bases at J, with 8 bases between the two ends. Germline V gene lookup returns CDR1 SGDLS and CDR2 YYNGEE. The CDR3 loop is CASSVGQINQPQHF. In DNA form, the CDR3 reads TGTGCCAGCAGCGTAGGACAGATTAATCAGCCCCAGCATTTT.

The rearrangement joins TRBV11-2 to TRBJ1-1; the D gene is possibly TRBD1 (6 bases). The CDR3 runs to 13 residues. V lost 5 bases, J lost 7 bases, and 14 bases lay in between. Germline V gene sequence: CDR1 SGHAT, CDR2 FQNNGV. The CDR3 DNA is TGTGCCAGCAGCCGGGACACCGTCCATGAAGCTTTCTTT. Encoded protein: CASSRDTVHEAFF.

This chain links TRBV2 with TRBJ1-1; TRBD1 matches 7 bases. Germline V CDR1 and CDR2: SNHLY, FYNNEI. The junction had 5 bases not matched to a gene; V was cut back by 7 bases and J by 9 bases. This CDR3 spans 11 amino acids. CDR3 sequence: CASMGGQQAFF. CDR3 in DNA: TGTGCCAGCATGGGGGGACAGCAAGCTTTCTTT.

CDR3 sequence reads: CASSEYRDRGTQYF. The CDR3 DNA reads TGTGCCAGCAGTGAATACAGGGACAGGGGGACCCAGTACTTC. The J gene is TRBJ2-5, the V gene TRBV25-1; 10 positions agree with TRBD1. Trimming took 0 bases from V and 7 from J; bases not matched to a gene: 2. The V gene's germline CDR1 is MGHDK and CDR2 SYGVNS. The CDR3 runs to 14 residues.

The chain is built from TRBV18 and TRBJ2-2, with unresolved D. Trimming took off 1 base at V and 0 bases at J, with 15 bases between the two ends. Germline lookup yields CDR1 KGHSH and CDR2 LQKENI. CDR3 length: 18 residues. The CDR3 loop reads CASSPLTRSNTNTGELFF. CDR3 coding DNA: TGTGCCAGCTCACCACTTACCCGGTCTAACACGAACACCGGGGAGCTGTTTTTT. Full variable domain (remainder filled in from reference TRBV18 and TRBJ2-2): NAGVMQNPRHLVRRRGQEARLRCSPMKGHSHVYWYRQLPEEGLKFMVYLQKENIIDESGMPKERFSAEFPKEGPSILRIQQVVRGDSAAYFCASSPLTRSNTNTGELFFGEGSRLTVL.

In this sample, this clone turned up once. The J gene is TRBJ1-1, the V gene TRBV5-4, with D perhaps TRBD1 (5 bases). Germline V gene data show CDR1 as SGHNT and CDR2 as YYREEE (reference sequence). The V gene lost 3 bases and the J gene lost 0 bases, with 9 bases spanning the gap. This CDR3 spans 14 amino acids. The CDR3 DNA is TGTGCCAGCAGCTCGGGACGATTGAACACTGAAGCTTTCTTT. This sequence encodes CASSSGRLNTEAFF.

This chain joins TRBV6-1 and TRBJ1-5; 12 bases match TRBD1. V was clipped by 8 bases and J by 7 bases; unmatched bases: 6. Germline CDR1 MNHNS, CDR2 SASEGT. The CDR3 totals 14 residues. For the CDR3, the DNA is TGTGCCAGCGATCCCGGGACAGGGGGCCAGCCCCAGCATTTT. It encodes CASDPGTGGQPQHF.

The chain uses TRBV2 and TRBJ1-5; D gene unclear. The CDR3 totals 15 residues. From germline, CDR1 is SNHLY and CDR2 FYNNEI. Trimming pared 8 bases from V and 1 base from J, leaving 15 bases between. The CDR3 bases are TGTGCCAGCGGGTTGGAGGGTGGGAGCAATCAGCCCCAGCATTTT. It codes for CASGLEGGSNQPQHF.

This chain uses TRBV4-1 with TRBJ2-5, with 10 positions matching TRBD1. The CDR3 spans 16 residues. Trimming removed 4 bases from V and 3 bases from J; junction bases left unmatched: 8. From germline, CDR1 is MGHRA and CDR2 YSYEKL. CDR3 sequence: CASSPPPGQGEETQYF. CDR3 nucleotide sequence: TGCGCCAGCAGCCCACCACCCGGACAGGGGGAAGAGACCCAGTACTTC.

This clone has a single count. The chain is built from TRBV5-1 and TRBJ2-7; D is possibly TRBD2 (6 bases). V gave up 0 bases and J gave up 7 bases, with 23 bases separating them. Germline assignment: CDR1 SGHRS and CDR2 YFSETQ. The CDR3 spans 17 residues. The DNA of the CDR3 is TGCGCCAGCAGCTTGGGGGGCTGGAGGGGTAAATTTTGGGAGCAGTACTTC. Translated: CASSLGGWRGKFWEQYF.

This chain connects TRBV20-1 to TRBJ2-7; 7 positions agree with TRBD2. CDR3 size: 11 residues. Germline-derived CDR1 and CDR2 are DFQATT and SNEGSKA (reference sequence). Trimming took 4 bases from V and 6 from J; bases not matched to a gene: 3. The CDR3 loop reads CSATRTSEQYF. As DNA, the CDR3 is TGCAGTGCTACCCGGACTAGCGAGCAGTACTTC.

The chain joins TRBV5-5 to TRBJ1-1; 8 bases match TRBD1. In germline, CDR1 is SGHKS, CDR2 YYEKEE (reference sequence). J gave up 1 base and V 1 base, and 6 bases lay outside the gene matches. CDR3 length equals 16 residues. The CDR3 sequence is CASSLWTGLRNTEAFF. CDR3 bases: TGTGCCAGCAGCTTGTGGACAGGGCTAAGGAACACTGAAGCTTTCTTT.

V is TRBV5-4 and J is TRBJ2-1; TRBD2 aligns across 10 bases. Germline trimming cut 4 bases from V and 5 bases from J; bases unmatched to any gene: 3. The length of the CDR3 is 14 residues. Per the germline V gene, CDR1 is SGHNT and CDR2 is YYREEE (reference sequence). This chain's CDR3 is CASSRGLADNEQFF. As DNA, the CDR3 is TGTGCCAGCAGCCGAGGACTAGCGGACAATGAGCAGTTCTTC.

The gene calls are TRBV9 and TRBJ2-3; a possible D gene is TRBD1 (6 bases). Germline-derived CDR1 and CDR2 are SGDLS and YYNGEE. The CDR3 extends over 15 amino acids. Trimming stripped 0 bases from V and 10 bases from J, with 18 bases between. The CDR3 DNA is TGTGCCAGCAGCGTAGACGTGGGGCGACGACAGGCGCAGTATTTT. Protein sequence: CASSVDVGRRQAQYF.

The chain is built from TRBV5-1 and TRBJ1-1; D is undetermined. The CDR3 contains 14 residues. From germline, CDR1 is SGHRS and CDR2 YFSETQ. Trimming removed 4 bases at V and 1 base at J, with 11 bases between. In DNA form, the CDR3 reads TGCGCCAGCAGCCTAAGGACGGGGAACACTGAAGCTTTCTTT. This codes for CASSLRTGNTEAFF.

The rearrangement uses TRBV5-4 and TRBJ1-2, with a tentative D call TRBD1 (5 bases). Trimming took off 4 bases at V and 8 bases at J, with 21 bases between the two ends. CDR1 and CDR2 from the germline V gene are SGHNT and YYREEE (reference sequence). The CDR3 covers 15 residues. The chain's CDR3 is CASSQYGGEKEGYTF. DNA of the CDR3: TGTGCCAGCAGCCAGTACGGGGGGGAGAAAGAAGGCTACACCTTC.

CDR3 sequence reads: CASRRNNEQFF. The CDR3 DNA is TGTGCCAGCAGAAGGAACAATGAGCAGTTCTTC. The chain links TRBV6-5 to TRBJ2-1; D gene ambiguous. Trimming took off 6 bases at V and 5 bases at J, with 5 bases between the two ends. Germline CDR1 MNHEY, CDR2 SVGAGI. The CDR3 length is 11 residues.